The source of this T cell receptor beta chain is a study of blood T cell repertoires in COVID-19. For the study at large: The analysed material was cDNA or gDNA that came from T cells, B-cell-depleted T cells, or PBMCs.

This study enrolled people aged roughly 18 to 89 from around 26 US geographic areas. Two negative PCRs, clearance, or symptom resolution had been documented for recovered Cohort 3 donors. This clone was found a few times. The V gene's germline CDR1 is MDHEN and CDR2 SYDVKM. V gave up 6 bases and J gave up 9 bases, with 15 bases separating them. The CDR3 has 13 amino acids. The assay was immunoSEQ multiplex PCR, and TCRdb's table has in-frame clones only and misses some. This table holds 100,000 to 150,000 clones, 80% to 85% found once. The sample comprised PBMCs or T cells enriched from blood (not recorded which). This receptor was taken from a woman aged 30 to 39 who had recovered from COVID-19. The chain links TRBV28 to TRBJ1-5; D unresolved. The CDR3, as DNA: TGTGCCAGCAGAGTCCCGAGGTATGGGCCCCAGCATTTT. This encodes CASRVPRYGPQHF.